A selection of T cell receptor beta chains follows, all from one sample in a study of T cell repertoires in cytomegalovirus infection. No cognate antigen is known for these TCRs. TCRdb re-derived calls from the reads in MiXCR, one entry per CDR3 protein. This table has about 900,000 distinct CDR3 sequences, roughly 31% appearing once. Sequencing used cultured CD8+ T cells from PBMCs, obtained from culture after CMV antigen stimulation. The receptors stem from a human donor in good health (CMV status not recorded). Some clones in this sample may be carry-over from other donors' samples. Both conserved end residues are part of each CDR3. The D gene is left open where the match is weak. Clone size, where shown, is once, few, many, or a class for clones that have expanded.

v_gene	abundance	j_gene	d_gene	CDR3aa	CDR3nt
TRBV25-1	-	TRBJ1-5	TRBD1	CASSEDREVQPQHF	TGTGCCAGCAGCGAAGACAGGGAAGTCCAGCCCCAGCATTTT
TRBV7-8	many	TRBJ2-1	TRBD2	CASSLEGLAGGLYNEQFF	TGTGCCAGCAGCTTAGAGGGACTAGCGGGGGGGCTATACAATGAGCAGTTCTTC
TRBV6-2/TRBV6-3	-	TRBJ1-5	-	CASSSTKVDQPQHF	TGTGCCAGCAGCTCCACTAAGGTCGATCAGCCCCAGCATTTT
TRBV7-8	few	TRBJ1-4	-	CASSLEYSEATNEKLFF	TGTGCCAGCAGCTTAGAATACAGCGAGGCAACTAATGAAAAACTGTTTTTT
TRBV2	-	TRBJ2-2	-	CASSEARWSNTGELFF	TGTGCCAGCAGTGAAGCGCGGTGGTCGAACACCGGGGAGCTGTTTTTT
TRBV14	-	TRBJ2-7	TRBD1	CASSQYRTGGYEQYF	TGTGCCAGCAGCCAATATCGGACAGGGGGCTACGAGCAGTACTTC
TRBV6-6	-	TRBJ1-1	-	CASSCLIYGQSNTEAFF	TGTGCCAGCAGTTGCTTGATCTACGGTCAGTCGAACACTGAAGCTTTCTTT
TRBV20-1	few	TRBJ2-1	-	CSARSTGASTYNEQFF	TGCAGTGCTAGATCTACCGGGGCTTCCACCTACAATGAGCAGTTCTTC
TRBV19	-	TRBJ1-5	-	CASSVTSSGPHQPQHF	TGTGCCAGTAGTGTGACCTCTTCGGGACCTCATCAGCCCCAGCATTTT
TRBV4-1	few	TRBJ1-3	-	CASSATGADSGNTIYF	TGCGCCAGCAGCGCAACCGGGGCAGACTCTGGAAACACCATATATTTT
TRBV28	-	TRBJ2-3	-	CASSLTGPRVTDTQYF	TGTGCCAGCAGTTTAACCGGTCCGCGTGTCACAGATACGCAGTATTTT
TRBV10-3	-	TRBJ2-3	TRBD2	CAISGRGTSGDRTDTQYF	TGTGCCATCAGCGGACGGGGGACTAGCGGGGACCGCACAGATACGCAGTATTTT
TRBV27	few	TRBJ2-1	-	CASSEGPEQFF	TGTGCCAGCAGCGAGGGCCCGGAGCAGTTCTTC
TRBV6-2/TRBV6-3	-	TRBJ2-5	TRBD2	CASTYPGGSGGQETQYF	TGTGCCAGCACTTACCCGGGAGGTAGCGGGGGACAAGAGACCCAGTACTTC
TRBV10-3	few	TRBJ2-7	TRBD1	CAIQSGTVRTRNEQYF	TGTGCCATCCAAAGTGGGACAGTGAGGACTCGGAACGAGCAGTACTTC
TRBV4-3	once	TRBJ1-4	-	CASSHNRQAPIEKLFF	TGCGCCAGCAGCCATAACCGACAGGCACCAATAGAAAAACTGTTTTTT
TRBV12-3/TRBV12-4	-	TRBJ1-2	TRBD1	CASTIVGTAIYGYTF	TGTGCCAGCACTATAGTGGGGACAGCTATCTATGGCTACACCTTC
TRBV9	-	TRBJ2-2	-	CASSAEGQTNTGELFF	TGTGCCAGCAGCGCGGAAGGACAGACAAACACCGGGGAGCTGTTTTTT
TRBV9	-	TRBJ2-1	TRBD2	CASTLAGGPFKDNEQFF	TGTGCCAGCACCTTAGCGGGGGGCCCTTTTAAGGACAATGAGCAGTTCTTC
TRBV24-1	-	TRBJ2-7	TRBD1	CATTVGTELSQYF	TGTGCCACCACCGTCGGGACAGAATTATCGCAGTACTTC
TRBV20-1	few	TRBJ2-3	-	CSATYYGGRTDTQYF	TGCAGTGCCACGTACTACGGGGGCCGCACAGATACGCAGTATTTT
TRBV7-9	many	TRBJ2-1	TRBD2	CASSPSGLASPNEQFF	TGTGCCAGCAGCCCCTCCGGACTAGCGAGTCCCAATGAGCAGTTCTTC
TRBV6-1	few	TRBJ1-2	-	CASSEARWGAGLYGYTF	TGTGCCAGCAGTGAAGCTAGGTGGGGAGCAGGACTCTATGGCTACACCTTC
TRBV6-8	few	TRBJ1-2	TRBD1	CASSYLPGQGRGNYGYTF	TGTGCCAGCAGTTACCTACCGGGACAGGGGAGGGGAAACTATGGCTACACCTTC
TRBV7-6	-	TRBJ2-1	-	CASSQNPDYNEQFF	TGTGCCAGCAGCCAGAACCCCGACTACAATGAGCAGTTCTTC
TRBV6-5	-	TRBJ2-2	TRBD2	CASSYYPSGDTGELFF	TGTGCCAGCAGTTACTATCCTAGCGGCGACACCGGGGAGCTGTTTTTT
TRBV5-6	few	TRBJ2-1	-	CASSLEKGPLKFYNEQFF	TGTGCCAGCAGCTTGGAGAAGGGTCCCCTTAAATTCTACAATGAGCAGTTCTTC
TRBV27	-	TRBJ2-2	-	CASSLSWGAGGELFF	TGTGCCAGCAGTTTATCGTGGGGGGCTGGCGGGGAGCTGTTTTTT
TRBV6-6	-	TRBJ1-1	TRBD1	CASRPGGLAEAFF	TGTGCCAGCAGGCCAGGGGGCCTCGCTGAAGCTTTCTTT
TRBV4-1	-	TRBJ1-2	TRBD1	CASSQGRDRDYTF	TGCGCCAGCAGCCAAGGGCGGGACAGGGACTACACCTTC
TRBV29-1	-	TRBJ1-4	-	CTVALGSEKLFF	TGCACCGTAGCCCTAGGGTCCGAAAAACTGTTTTTT
TRBV7-6	many	TRBJ2-1	TRBD2	CASSTIRGGGDPEQFF	TGTGCCAGCAGCACCATTAGGGGCGGGGGGGACCCTGAGCAGTTCTTC
TRBV29-1	-	TRBJ2-1	-	CSVDMYGVNNEQFF	TGCAGCGTCGACATGTACGGAGTGAATAATGAGCAGTTCTTC
TRBV19	few	TRBJ2-1	TRBD2	CASSIDPLAGGLYNEQFF	TGTGCCAGTAGTATAGATCCCCTAGCGGGGGGTCTTTACAATGAGCAGTTCTTC
TRBV18	-	TRBJ2-1	TRBD2	CASSPPGLAGDSYNEQFF	TGTGCCAGCTCACCCCCCGGATTAGCGGGGGACTCCTACAATGAGCAGTTCTTC
TRBV4-1	many	TRBJ2-1	TRBD1	CASSLDRGDYNEQFF	TGCGCCAGCAGCCTGGACAGGGGAGATTACAATGAGCAGTTCTTC
TRBV15	once	TRBJ2-5	-	CATRPGPIEETQYF	TGTGCCACCAGACCGGGGCCAATAGAGGAGACCCAGTACTTC
TRBV6-5	-	TRBJ2-5	TRBD2	CASSYYSGGGDWKTQYF	TGTGCCAGCAGTTACTATTCGGGGGGGGGTGATTGGAAGACCCAGTACTTC
TRBV14	few	TRBJ1-2	-	CASSQHFGYTF	TGTGCCAGCAGCCAGCACTTTGGCTACACCTTC
TRBV7-8	many	TRBJ1-1	-	CASSLGRTEAFF	TGTGCCAGCAGCTTAGGGCGAACTGAAGCTTTCTTT
TRBV18	few	TRBJ2-5	-	CASSPPYQETQYF	TGTGCCAGCTCACCACCGTACCAAGAGACCCAGTACTTC
TRBV7-8	-	TRBJ2-7	-	CASSLESGRGNEQYF	TGTGCCAGCAGCTTAGAGAGCGGCAGGGGAAACGAGCAGTACTTC
TRBV18	many	TRBJ2-3	-	CASSPPGTDTQYF	TGTGCCAGCAGCCCGCCGGGCACAGATACGCAGTATTTT
TRBV6-2/TRBV6-3	-	TRBJ2-3	TRBD1	CASSYSGTGTYTDTQYF	TGTGCCAGCAGTTACTCCGGGACAGGGACGTACACAGATACGCAGTATTTT
TRBV12-3/TRBV12-4	many	TRBJ2-4	-	CASRRRVDIQYF	TGTGCCAGCCGTAGGAGGGTGGACATTCAGTACTTC